This passage covers 15 T cell receptor beta chains from one sample sequenced in a study of T-cell memory formation after mild COVID-19. TCRdb redid the calling of the 5' RACE reads with MiXCR, one entry per CDR3 protein. Altogether around 250,000 distinct CDR3 sequences are present, 15% to 20% being singletons, with the ten largest covering about a fifth. The sample taken for sequencing was PBMCs or a T cell subset sorted from them (not recorded which). The source of these receptors is a man aged 18 to 35 who had mild COVID-19 (a few samples of this study predate the infection). Cell type and time point are not known.

This clonotype was counted only a few times. CDR3 sequence: CASSPGTGEETQYF. CDR3 coding DNA: TGCGCCAGCAGCCCGGGGACAGGGGAAGAGACCCAGTACTTC. The chain carries TRBV5-1 and TRBJ2-5; TRBD1 aligns across 10 bases. Germline lookup yields CDR1 SGHRS and CDR2 YFSETQ. With 4 bases clipped from V and 3 bases from J, the junction kept 3 bases outside the gene matches. The CDR3 has 14 amino acids. Based on the CDR3 plus reference TRBV5-1 and TRBJ2-5, the full variable domain is KAGVTQTPRYLIKTRGQQVTLSCSPISGHRSVSWYQQTPGQGLQFLFEYFSETQRNKGNFPGRFSGRQFSNSRSEMNVSTLELGDSALYLCASSPGTGEETQYFGPGTRLLVL.

The chain recombines TRBV4-2 with TRBJ2-3, with 11 positions matching TRBD2. The V segment lost 1 base and the J segment 5 bases; nucleotides outside the gene matches: 5. The CDR3 is 16 amino acids. Germline V gene sequence: CDR1 LGHNA, CDR2 YNFKEQ. The CDR3 sequence is CASSQVTSGGGDTQYF. CDR3 nucleotides: TGTGCCAGCAGCCAAGTAACTAGCGGGGGAGGAGATACGCAGTATTTT.

This clonotype showed up just a few times. V usage is TRBV7-3 and J usage is TRBJ2-3, with 11 positions matching TRBD2. With 3 bases clipped from V and 10 bases from J, the junction kept 3 bases outside the gene matches. Germline V CDR1 and CDR2: SGHTA, FQGTGA. The CDR3 contains 13 residues. CDR3 coding DNA: TGTGCCAGCAGCTTCTTACTAGCGGGGGCGCAGTATTTT. Its protein is CASSFLLAGAQYF.

The chain couples TRBV6-5 to TRBJ2-7; weak D call: TRBD1 (6 bases). Trimming shortened V by 6 bases and J by 3 bases, and 18 bases separated the two germline ends. The CDR3 has 15 amino acids. From germline, CDR1 is MNHEY and CDR2 SVGAGI. The CDR3 region is CASSLTGEPIYEQYF. The CDR3 DNA reads as TGTGCCAGCAGCCTGACAGGAGAACCCATCTACGAGCAGTACTTC.

This clonotype occurred a few times. The V gene is TRBV4-1, the J gene TRBJ2-1; D remains ambiguous. This CDR3 contains 17 residues. Germline V lookup: CDR1 MGHRA, CDR2 YSYEKL. The V end lost 0 bases, the J end lost 6 bases, and 18 bases lay between the germline ends. This chain's CDR3 is CASSQDKWQVVSNEQFF. DNA of the CDR3: TGCGCCAGCAGCCAAGATAAATGGCAGGTTGTCTCCAATGAGCAGTTCTTC.

This clonotype was seen more than once but under ten times. The chain employs TRBV5-1 and TRBJ1-1; D not certain. The CDR3 has 14 amino acids. CDR1 is SGHRS and CDR2 is YFSETQ in the germline V gene. The V gene lost 2 bases and the J gene lost 4 bases, with 12 bases spanning the gap. The DNA of the CDR3 is TGCGCCAGCAGCTTATTCGACACGGGCACTGAAGCTTTCTTT. Translation: CASSLFDTGTEAFF.

V gene TRBV4-1 combines with J gene TRBJ2-2; TRBD2 matches 9 bases. The CDR3 is made up of 17 amino acids. V trimming: 0 bases; J trimming: 10 bases; junction bases outside the gene matches: 12. Germline V gene data show CDR1 as MGHRA and CDR2 as YSYEKL. Written as DNA, the CDR3 is TGCGCCAGCAGCCAAGACCGTTATGAGCGGGGGGCCGCGGAGCTGTTTTTT. Translated, it gives CASSQDRYERGAAELFF.

This clonotype was seen repeatedly, ten times or more. This sequence joins TRBV6-4 and TRBJ2-3, with D perhaps TRBD1 (5 bases). V shed 3 bases and J shed 0 bases, with 7 bases lying between them. The germline V gene has CDR1 MRHNA and CDR2 SNTAGT. The length of the CDR3 is 14 residues. The CDR3 protein is CASSEGRSTDTQYF. Written as DNA, the CDR3 is TGTGCCAGCAGTGAGGGGCGGAGCACAGATACGCAGTATTTT.

The rearrangement links TRBV6-6 to TRBJ2-5, with TRBD1 matching over 12 bases. The V gene end was trimmed by 7 bases and the J gene end by 5 bases; junction bases not matched to a gene: 8. The CDR3 consists of 15 residues. The germline V gene encodes CDR1 MNHNY and CDR2 SVGAGI (reference sequence). The CDR3 protein is CASIRGQGARETQYF. The CDR3 region has the DNA TGTGCCAGCATTCGGGGACAGGGGGCAAGGGAGACCCAGTACTTC.

This chain uses TRBV6-2 or TRBV6-3 with TRBJ2-2; weak D call: TRBD1 (6 bases). The germline CDR1 and CDR2 sequences are MNHEY and SVGEGT. The CDR3 covers 16 residues. The V and J ends lost 0 bases and 7 bases respectively, with 15 bases between them. The chain's CDR3 is CASSYSLGGGSGELFF. CDR3 coding DNA: TGTGCCAGCAGTTACTCCCTGGGTGGGGGCAGCGGGGAGCTGTTTTTT.

This clonotype was picked up a small number of times. The V call is TRBV7-9, the J call TRBJ1-1; D unclear. The V gene's germline CDR1 is SEHNR and CDR2 FQNEAQ (reference sequence). The CDR3 has 12 residues. Trimming removed 2 bases at V and 10 bases at J, with 11 bases between. Written as DNA, the CDR3 is TGTGCCAGCAGCTTATATGGGTCAGGAGCTTTCTTT. It yields the protein CASSLYGSGAFF.

The chain recombines TRBV6-5 with TRBJ2-3; 15 bases map to TRBD2. Per the germline V gene, CDR1 is MNHEY and CDR2 is SVGAGI. V lost 4 bases and J lost 3; bases outside the gene matches: 2. This CDR3 spans 16 amino acids. The CDR3 here is CASSSGLAGGTDTQYF. Here the CDR3 DNA reads TGTGCCAGCAGTTCCGGACTAGCGGGGGGGACAGATACGCAGTATTTT.

This clonotype was picked up a small number of times. This chain joins TRBV7-9 and TRBJ2-3; possible D gene TRBD1, 6 bases. The CDR3 runs to 16 residues. Germline V gene data show CDR1 as SEHNR and CDR2 as FQNEAQ (reference sequence). V lost 5 bases and J lost 2, with 17 bases in between. The CDR3, as DNA: TGTGCCAGCAGCCCGACAGACGACAGGTACACAGATACGCAGTATTTT. As protein: CASSPTDDRYTDTQYF.

Only a few counts were recorded for this clonotype. The chain recombines TRBV28 with TRBJ1-6, with D possibly matching TRBD1 (5 bases). Germline V gene lookup returns CDR1 MDHEN and CDR2 SYDVKM. There are 13 residues in the CDR3. Trimming removed 6 bases from V and 9 bases from J, with 12 bases in between. CDR3 loop: CASRPQGASPLHF. The CDR3 DNA follows: TGTGCCAGCAGGCCACAAGGGGCTTCACCCCTCCACTTT.

The chain employs TRBV28 and TRBJ2-1; 9 positions agree with TRBD2. The CDR3 has 15 amino acids. The germline CDR1 and CDR2 sequences are MDHEN and SYDVKM. The ends lost 7 bases at V and 5 bases at J; junction bases unmatched: 9. CDR3 sequence: CASISLSGGNNEQFF. The CDR3 DNA follows: TGTGCCAGCATTTCACTGAGCGGGGGGAACAATGAGCAGTTCTTC. The whole variable domain, remainder taken from reference TRBV28 and TRBJ2-1, is DVKVTQSSRYLVKRTGEKVFLECVQDMDHENMFWYRQDPGLGLRLIYFSYDVKMKEKGDIPEGYSVSREKKERFSLILESASTNQTSMYLCASISLSGGNNEQFFGPGTRLTVL.